Sequencing of this T cell receptor (beta chain) was carried out in a study of technical replicates of blood from several donors (dated by TCRdb to 2016 to 2017). The library was produced with the immunoSEQ multiplex PCR assay. TCRdb re-hosts the immuneACCESS table, in-frame sequences only. Its copies lack some clones; in the studies checked, an unresolved V gene accounts for under half of them, and the cause for the rest is not known. This sample comprises roughly 65,000 clones, roughly 88% of them detected only once. 3.5% to 5% of the sample goes to the ten largest clones. Concerning this clone itself: It lacks a known antigen. No much larger clone exists at a distance of one base, and base qualities are not known.

CDR3 length: 15 amino acids, cysteine to phenylalanine. The read is trimmed to its CDR3 DNA, 45 bases read in frame from base 1. The germline V gene (reference sequence) provides CDR1 GTSNPN and CDR2 SVGIG. V is reduced by 0 bases and J by 8 bases, leaving a spacing of 19 bases between them. This sequence uses TRBV30 and TRBJ1-1, with no confident D gene call. The source material was PBMCs. This clonotype originated in a human donor in good health. Some clones in this sample may be carry-over from other donors' samples. CDR3 protein: CAWSVSTGQRLEAFF. The sequenced DNA: TGTGCCTGGAGTGTGAGTACCGGCCAGCGGCTGGAAGCTTTCTTT.